This TCR beta chain was captured in a study of OX40 agonist ivuxolimab in advanced cancers. As for this clone: Its matching antigen is unknown.

The ends were cut back, 2 bases at V and 2 bases at J, with 10 bases in the middle. Germline assignment: CDR1 MNHEY and CDR2 SVGAGI. CDR3 length equals 14 residues. The repertoire was sequenced with immunoSEQ multiplex PCR; TCRdb's copy has only in-frame clones and lacks some. The sample lists 65,000 to 70,000 clones; 80% to 85% were seen once. General study points: CD4+ and CD8+ blood T cells expanded clonally by week 6 at 0.1 to 3.0 mg/kg.

V and J are TRBV6-5 and TRBJ2-7, with D possibly TRBD2 on 5 matching bases. The TCR was taken from an adult with an advanced solid tumor such as melanoma, head and neck, liver or kidney cancer. Here the sequenced sample was CD4+ or CD8+ T cells sorted from blood, taken in a trial of the OX40 agonist ivuxolimab. The CDR3: CASSYPGNAYEQYF. In DNA, the CDR3 is TGTGCCAGCAGTTACCCCGGGAACGCCTACGAGCAGTACTTC.